The 11 T cell receptor beta chains below come from one sample, sequenced in a study of T cell repertoires in cytomegalovirus infection. From the reads, TCRdb called clonotypes with MiXCR, one entry per CDR3 protein. In the table there are about 200,000 distinct CDR3 sequences, roughly 9.8% of which are singletons. Sequencing was done on a sample of PBMCs. Receptor source: a human donor in good health (CMV status not recorded). Some clones in this sample may be carry-over from other donors' samples.

V gene TRBV24-1 combines with J gene TRBJ2-3; no firm D call. Trimming took off 9 bases at V and 1 base at J, with 19 bases between the two ends. The length of the CDR3 is 16 residues. Germline V CDR1 and CDR2: KGHDR, SFDVKD. The DNA of the CDR3 is TGTGCCACCTCAAACGCCCGAAGGTTGGGCACAGATACGCAGTATTTT. Its protein product is CATSNARRLGTDTQYF.

This clonotype was counted ten times or more. The V call is TRBV28, the J call TRBJ2-5, with D possibly matching TRBD1 (6 bases). Germline CDR1 reads MDHEN; CDR2 reads SYDVKM. The ends were cut back, 2 bases at V and 4 bases at J, with 14 bases in the middle. There are 15 residues in the CDR3. The CDR3 loop is CASSLRGTLPETQYF. DNA for the CDR3: TGTGCCAGCAGTTTAAGGGGGACCCTTCCAGAGACCCAGTACTTC.

The sample holds many counts of this clonotype. The rearrangement uses TRBV6-1 and TRBJ2-1, with 13 bases fitting TRBD2. This CDR3 region has 21 residues. Germline V gene lookup returns CDR1 MNHNS and CDR2 SASEGT. V was clipped by 7 bases and J by 7 bases; unmatched bases: 25. CDR3 coding DNA: TGTGCCAGCACCCGTCGGAAAAGTGGATTACTAGCGGGAGGGCCCATGAATGAGCAGTTCTTC. Amino acids: CASTRRKSGLLAGGPMNEQFF.

The rearrangement uses TRBV19 and TRBJ1-4; D is unclear. CDR3 length equals 11 residues. CDR1 is LNHDA, CDR2 SQIVND, per germline (reference sequence). The germline V and J ends were trimmed by 6 bases and 10 bases, with 9 bases remaining between them. CDR3 sequence reads: CASSGVGKLFF. Written as DNA, the CDR3 is TGTGCCAGTAGCGGAGTAGGAAAACTGTTTTTT. Variable domain in full (rest from reference TRBV19 and TRBJ1-4): DGGITQSPKYLFRKEGQNVTLSCEQNLNHDAMYWYRQDPGQGLRLIYYSQIVNDFQKGDIAEGYSVSREKKESFPLTVTSAQKNPTAFYLCASSGVGKLFFGSGTQLSVL.

The V gene is TRBV4-1, the J gene TRBJ2-7; D is possibly TRBD1 or TRBD2 (5 bases each). This CDR3 is built from 14 residues. From germline, CDR1 is MGHRA and CDR2 YSYEKL. V dropped 0 bases and J dropped 12 bases, with 18 bases sitting between them. The CDR3 nucleotides are TGCGCCAGCAGCCAAGATCCCCTAGTGAGGGGACGGTACTTC. Translation gives CASSQDPLVRGRYF.

This clonotype was seen many times. The chain recombines TRBV7-2 with TRBJ2-4; a weak D match, TRBD1 (5 bases). Deletions cut 5 bases from V and 0 bases from J, with 17 bases between. Germline CDR1 is SGHTA and CDR2 is FQGNSA. The CDR3 totals 17 residues. CDR3 residues: CASSPWGSRLAKNIQYF. The DNA of the CDR3 is TGTGCCAGCAGCCCCTGGGGCTCACGGTTAGCCAAAAACATTCAGTACTTC.

This clonotype was counted many times. V usage is TRBV28 and J usage is TRBJ2-1; 12 nucleotides align to TRBD2. Germline V gives CDR1 MDHEN, CDR2 SYDVKM. This CDR3 is 17 amino acids long. J was trimmed by 9 bases and V by 5 bases; bases with no gene match: 14. CDR3 sequence reads: CASSPASGRAHLGEQFF. The CDR3 DNA reads as TGTGCCAGCAGTCCCGCTAGCGGGAGGGCCCACCTCGGTGAGCAGTTCTTC.

The chain carries TRBV5-6 and TRBJ1-6; the match to TRBD1 covers 8 bases. The V gene end was trimmed by 4 bases and the J gene end by 9 bases; junction bases not matched to a gene: 3. CDR1 and CDR2 from the germline V gene are SGHDT and YYEEEE. The CDR3 has 13 residues. In DNA form, the CDR3 reads TGTGCCAGCAGCGGAGACAGGGGTTCACCCCTCCACTTT. Translating it yields CASSGDRGSPLHF. The full variable domain, its missing parts supplied by reference TRBV5-6 and TRBJ1-6, is DAGVTQSPTHLIKTRGQQVTLRCSPKSGHDTVSWYQQALGQGPQFIFQYYEEEERQRGNFPDRFSGHQFPNYSSELNVNALLLGDSALYLCASSGDRGSPLHFGNGTRLTVT.

This clonotype was seen repeatedly, ten times or more. The chain carries TRBV28 and TRBJ1-1, with a possible D match to TRBD1 (5 bases). CDR3 length: 12 residues. Between the trimmed V and J ends, which lost 6 bases and 4 bases, there was a span of 9 bases. Germline assignment: CDR1 MDHEN and CDR2 SYDVKM. CDR3 region: CASSSGTTEAFF. DNA for the CDR3: TGTGCCAGCAGCTCCGGGACCACTGAAGCTTTCTTT. Looking up the rest from reference TRBV28 and TRBJ1-1 gives the full variable domain: DVKVTQSSRYLVKRTGEKVFLECVQDMDHENMFWYRQDPGLGLRLIYFSYDVKMKEKGDIPEGYSVSREKKERFSLILESASTNQTSMYLCASSSGTTEAFFGQGTRLTVV.

This clonotype was observed a handful of times. V usage is TRBV3-1 and J usage is TRBJ2-7; maybe TRBD2 (7 bases). The CDR3 is made up of 14 amino acids. Per germline, CDR1 LGHDT and CDR2 YNNKEL (reference sequence). V was clipped by 1 base and J by 6 bases, with 13 bases between them. Here the CDR3 DNA reads TGTGCCAGCAGCCAAGGAGGGGGGGCGCGCGAGCAGTACTTC. Protein product: CASSQGGGAREQYF.

Ten or more counts support this clonotype. The V call is TRBV20-1, the J call TRBJ2-5; 9 nucleotides agree with TRBD2. CDR1 and CDR2 from the germline V gene are DFQATT and SNEGSKA (reference sequence). With 5 bases clipped from V and 2 bases from J, the junction kept 3 bases outside the gene matches. The CDR3 spans 13 residues. CDR3 coding DNA: TGCAGTGCTTACAGCGGGAGGCAAGAGACCCAGTACTTC. The encoded protein is CSAYSGRQETQYF.